This T cell receptor beta chain was found in a study of blood T cell dynamics during melanoma immunotherapy. Study-level background: Standard first-line treatment here was pembrolizumab or nivolumab plus ipilimumab in metastatic melanoma. Notes on the study in general: At W3, later disease-control patients showed bifurcated PBMC repertoire changes, unlike progressors.

DNA loading was fixed at roughly 360 ng for all bulk PBMC samples. Sequencing used immunoSEQ multiplex PCR; TCRdb keeps in-frame clones, though not all of them. The sample has about 28,000 clones, around four fifths seen once; the top ten hold approximately 10%. Time point: week 3, after first cycle of checkpoint inhibitor. Blood was drawn before treatment and at week 3 after checkpoint blockade. On this clone: The antigen is unknown.

With 6 bases removed from V and 4 bases from J, the gap between germline ends came to 17 bases. Germline-derived CDR1 and CDR2 are SNHLY and FYNNEI. The CDR3 is made up of 15 amino acids. The clonotype comes from a human donor with melanoma. This material consisted of blood, taken from a patient treated with checkpoint blockade. This sequence joins TRBV2 and TRBJ2-3, with a possible D match to TRBD2 (6 bases). CDR3 loop: CASRNTGLRSDTQYF. DNA of the CDR3: TGTGCCAGCAGGAACACGGGACTTCGGTCAGATACGCAGTATTTT.